The rows below give T cell receptor beta chains drawn from one sample of a study of cytomegalovirus exposure and HLA in healthy donors. Sequenced by immunoSEQ multiplex PCR; TCRdb stores in-frame clones only, minus some. The sample includes about 200,000 clones, 65% to 80% of them seen just once. The sequenced sample consisted of PBMCs. The receptors derive from a woman between 25 and 40 years old in good health and CMV-seropositive. Each CDR3 is given with its conserved first and last residue. Each record gives: V gene, J gene, D gene, clone size, CDR3 DNA, CDR3 protein. D genes are given only for firm matches. Clone sizes are given selectively: once, few, many, or a class where the clone is expanded.

TRBV4-3	TRBJ1-1	NA	once	TGCGCCAGCAGCCACGGGACTCTTGGCGCTGAAGCTTTCTTT	CASSHGTLGAEAFF
TRBV15	TRBJ2-7	NA	NA	TGTGCCACCAGCACCCTGCAGGCGTCCTACGAGCAGTACTTC	CATSTLQASYEQYF
TRBV4-3	TRBJ2-1	NA	NA	TGCGCCAGCAGCCCCCAGTTAGGGGATGAGCAGTTCTTC	CASSPQLGDEQFF
TRBV4-1	TRBJ2-7	TRBD2	NA	TGCGCCAGCAGCCAACCTGGGACTAGCTCCGAGCAGTACTTC	CASSQPGTSSEQYF
TRBV5-4	TRBJ2-1	NA	NA	TGTGCCAGCAGCGTTGACAGGAGCTCCTACAATGAGCAGTTCTTC	CASSVDRSSYNEQFF
TRBV9	TRBJ2-1	TRBD2	NA	TGTGCCAGCAGCGTAACTAGCGGGAGGGGCTCCTACAATGAGCAGTTCTTC	CASSVTSGRGSYNEQFF
TRBV5-4	TRBJ2-7	TRBD1	NA	TGTGCCAGCAGCGGGGACAGCTACTACGAGCAGTACTTC	CASSGDSYYEQYF
TRBV7-9	TRBJ1-1	NA	NA	TGTGCCAGCAGCCCCTACACTGAAGCTTTCTTT	CASSPYTEAFF
TRBV5-6	TRBJ2-2	TRBD2	few	TGTGCCAGCAGCTCTGGGGGACTAGCGGGCGGGGAGCTGTTTTTT	CASSSGGLAGGELFF
TRBV7-9	TRBJ2-1	TRBD1	few	TGTGCCAGCAGCTTAGGGCCGGGACAGGGTCTCGATGAGCAGTTCTTC	CASSLGPGQGLDEQFF
TRBV5-5	TRBJ2-7	NA	NA	TGTGCCAGCAGCTTGGAGCTAGGGACAATTTACGAGCAGTACTTC	CASSLELGTIYEQYF
TRBV7-9	TRBJ2-3	NA	NA	TGTGCCAGCTTACTAGATTCGGCCCCCACAGGGCCAGATACGCAGTATTTT	CASLLDSAPTGPDTQYF
TRBV29-1	TRBJ2-3	NA	NA	TGCAGCGTTGAAGGCGTTCGAAGCACAGATACGCAGTATTTT	CSVEGVRSTDTQYF
TRBV19	TRBJ1-4	NA	NA	TGTGCCAGTAGTCCCCTGGAGGGGGAAAAACTGTTTTTT	CASSPLEGEKLFF
TRBV6-6	TRBJ1-6	NA	NA	TGTGCCAGCAGGGTAATGCAGGAATATCATTCACCCCTCCACTTT	CASRVMQEYHSPLHF
TRBV13	TRBJ2-7	NA	NA	TGTGCCAGCAGCCCGAGGGGGTCCTACGAGCAGTACTTC	CASSPRGSYEQYF
TRBV5-1	TRBJ2-3	NA	NA	TGCGCCAGCAGCCCAACCGGGACATCTAGCACAGATACGCAGTATTTT	CASSPTGTSSTDTQYF
TRBV6-5	TRBJ1-1	NA	NA	TGTGCCAGCAGTTGGGGAGGGGGGTTCACTGAAGCTTTCTTT	CASSWGGGFTEAFF
TRBV6-1	TRBJ2-5	TRBD2	NA	TGTGCCAGCAGTGAGGGACTAGCGGGAGGGGGCCAGTACTTC	CASSEGLAGGGQYF
TRBV5-6	TRBJ1-2	TRBD1	NA	TGTGCCAGCAGCGAGGCCGGGACAGGGAACTATGGCTACACCTTC	CASSEAGTGNYGYTF
TRBV5-1	TRBJ2-3	TRBD2	NA	TGCGCCAGCAGCTTCTCTGTAGCGGGGGGGCCGGATACGCAGTATTTT	CASSFSVAGGPDTQYF
TRBV7-9	TRBJ1-4	NA	few	TGTGCCAGCAGCCGCCGGGACATTTCTCTGTTGGAAAAACTGTTTTTT	CASSRRDISLLEKLFF
TRBV29-1	TRBJ1-1	TRBD1	NA	TGCAGCGCTCGTCCCGGGACAGACACTGAAGCTTTCTTT	CSARPGTDTEAFF
TRBV11-2	TRBJ2-5	TRBD1	few	TGTGCCAGCAGCCTACAGGGGCCGGTGGAGACCCAGTACTTC	CASSLQGPVETQYF
TRBV7-9	TRBJ2-3	NA	NA	TGTGCCAGCAGCTCAACAGAATCCTCTAGCACAGATACGCAGTATTTT	CASSSTESSSTDTQYF
TRBV19	TRBJ1-1	TRBD1	NA	TGTGCCAGTAGTATAGAGCCCGGGACAGGGGGCAACACTGAAGCTTTCTTT	CASSIEPGTGGNTEAFF
TRBV4-1	TRBJ2-3	TRBD2	NA	TGCGCCAGCAGCCCCGGGAGGCGGGAGAGGGATACGCAGTATTTT	CASSPGRRERDTQYF
TRBV30	TRBJ1-4	TRBD1	NA	TGTGCCTGGAGCCCCCGCCCCGGACAGGGATATGGAGAAAAACTGTTTTTT	CAWSPRPGQGYGEKLFF
TRBV21-1	TRBJ2-3	NA	NA	TGTGCCAGCAGCAAATGGGGGACAGGGTATACGCAGTATTTT	CASSKWGTGYTQYF
TRBV6-6	TRBJ1-2	TRBD1	NA	TGTGCCAGCAGTTACTTACAGGGGAGCTATGGCTACACCTTC	CASSYLQGSYGYTF
TRBV7-2	TRBJ2-1	TRBD2	NA	TGTGCCAGCAGCCTGACTAGCGGGAGATGGCTGCAGTTCTTC	CASSLTSGRWLQFF
TRBV15	TRBJ2-7	NA	once	TGTGCCACCAGCAGACTATTGGGGGGGGGCGGAGAGCAGTACTTC	CATSRLLGGGGEQYF
TRBV4-3	TRBJ2-2	NA	NA	TGCGCCAGCAGCCAAGACCGACTTAATCCCGGGGAGCTGTTTTTT	CASSQDRLNPGELFF
TRBV9	TRBJ2-1	TRBD2	NA	TGTGCCAGCACCCTCGGGACTACTTACAATGAGCAGTTCTTC	CASTLGTTYNEQFF
TRBV30	TRBJ1-2	NA	NA	TGTGCCTGGAGTGTACGGGGTGGCTACACCTTC	CAWSVRGGYTF
TRBV4-2	TRBJ2-1	TRBD1	NA	TGTGCCAGCAGCCGACCGGGACAGGGTAACGATGAGCAGTTCTTC	CASSRPGQGNDEQFF
TRBV7-5	TRBJ1-5	NA	NA	TGTGCCAGAAGCCGACGACAGGCAAATCAGCCCCAGCATTTT	CARSRRQANQPQHF
TRBV5-1	TRBJ2-5	TRBD2	NA	TGCGCCAGCAGCTGGACAGCGGGGGGTTCAGAGACCCAGTACTTC	CASSWTAGGSETQYF
TRBV19	TRBJ1-2	NA	NA	TGTGCCAGTAGGGACATCTTGGGGTTTCCCTATGGCTACACCTTC	CASRDILGFPYGYTF
TRBV5-5	TRBJ2-1	TRBD1	NA	TGTGCCAGCAGCCGTCTTGAGGGGACAGGGGGCTCCTACAATGAGCAGTTCTTC	CASSRLEGTGGSYNEQFF
TRBV10-3	TRBJ2-1	NA	NA	TGTGCCATCAGTGATGACCCCGGGACTCGGGGAGGAAATGAGCAGTTCTTC	CAISDDPGTRGGNEQFF
TRBV7-2	TRBJ2-5	NA	NA	TGTGCCAGCAGCTCGGACTCGCGCCTTCAAGAGACCCAGTACTTC	CASSSDSRLQETQYF
TRBV5-4	TRBJ2-1	TRBD1	NA	TGTGCCAGCAGCTCTGTACAGGGGTTATACAATGAGCAGTTCTTC	CASSSVQGLYNEQFF
TRBV7-9	TRBJ2-3	NA	NA	TGTGCCAGCAACCTCAGGGTTACAGATACGCAGTATTTT	CASNLRVTDTQYF
TRBV6-1	TRBJ1-1	NA	NA	TGTGCCAGCAGTGCTGGGCGGGGAGGGGAGGCCGAAGCTTTCTTT	CASSAGRGGEAEAFF
TRBV2	TRBJ1-5	NA	NA	TGTGCCAGCAGGGCAGAAAGTCAGCCCCAGCATTTT	CASRAESQPQHF
TRBV29-1	TRBJ1-1	TRBD1	few	TGCAGCGTTGGGGGACAGGTTGGGCTTTCTGAAGCTTTCTTT	CSVGGQVGLSEAFF
TRBV7-6	TRBJ1-2	NA	NA	TGTGCCAGCAGCCCAGGTGGTGGATACGGCTACACCTTC	CASSPGGGYGYTF
TRBV18	TRBJ2-1	NA	NA	TGTGCCAGCTCAACCCTTCCAGGGGTTTCCTACAATGAGCAGTTCTTC	CASSTLPGVSYNEQFF
TRBV6-5	TRBJ1-2	NA	NA	TGTGCCAGCAGCCATCGGACAGCTGATGGCTACACCTTC	CASSHRTADGYTF
TRBV5-1	TRBJ1-2	TRBD1	NA	TGCGCCAGCAGCTTGTTAGGGCACGGGACAGGCTCTAACTATGGCTACACCTTC	CASSLLGHGTGSNYGYTF
TRBV4-3	TRBJ2-7	NA	NA	TGCGCCAGCAGCCAGCGACCGGGGGGCGTCTACGAGCAGTACTTC	CASSQRPGGVYEQYF